This TCR beta chain stems from a study of T cell responses to AZD1222 COVID-19 vaccine. Findings and caveats of the study: CD4 TCRs associated with vaccination spanned spike, dominating at 160-218 and 743-854. Rises in breadth and depth of Spike-specific TCRs came after two AZD1222 doses. Most donors were white British and more were female, and clonal diversity was possibly underestimated.

Trimming left V 0 bases short and J 3 bases short, with 9 bases between. The CDR3 covers 14 residues. The germline V gene has CDR1 SGHVS and CDR2 FQNEAQ. Worth noting for this clone: The antigen is unknown.

TCRdb keeps only in-frame clones here, not all; method: immunoSEQ multiplex PCR. The sample shows 90,000 to 110,000 clones, 87% of them seen only once. Sequences were derived from peripheral blood, sampled 28 days after the second AZD1222 dose. The sequence was collected from an adult who received the AZD1222 COVID-19 vaccine. This chain links TRBV7-8 with TRBJ2-7, with D uncertain. DNA of the CDR3: TGTGCCAGCAGCTTAGCGGCCACATACTACGAGCAGTACTTC. Protein product: CASSLAATYYEQYF.